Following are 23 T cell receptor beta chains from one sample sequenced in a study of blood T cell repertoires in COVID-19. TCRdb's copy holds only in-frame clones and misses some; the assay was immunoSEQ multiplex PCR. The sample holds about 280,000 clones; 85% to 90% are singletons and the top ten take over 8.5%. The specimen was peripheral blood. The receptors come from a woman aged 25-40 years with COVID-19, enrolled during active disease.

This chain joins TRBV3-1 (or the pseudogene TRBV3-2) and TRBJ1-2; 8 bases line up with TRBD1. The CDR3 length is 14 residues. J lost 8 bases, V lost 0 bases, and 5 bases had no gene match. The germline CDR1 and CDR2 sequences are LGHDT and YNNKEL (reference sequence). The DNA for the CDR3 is TGTGCCAGCAGCCAAGAAGTCAGGGACAGGGGCTACACCTTC. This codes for CASSQEVRDRGYTF.

CDR3 DNA sequence: TGTGCCAGCAGTTTGGTCGACTTTCAGCCCCAGCATTTT. Encoded protein: CASSLVDFQPQHF. The chain joins TRBV12-3 or TRBV12-4 to TRBJ1-5; D uncertain. V was pared by 3 bases and J by 6 bases, with 9 bases between. CDR3 size: 13 residues.

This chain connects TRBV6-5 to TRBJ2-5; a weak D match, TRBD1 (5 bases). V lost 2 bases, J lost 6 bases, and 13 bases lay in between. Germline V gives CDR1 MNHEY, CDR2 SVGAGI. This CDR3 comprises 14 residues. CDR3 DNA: TGTGCCAGCAGTTACGGCCAGGGCCCCAAGACCCAGTACTTC. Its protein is CASSYGQGPKTQYF.

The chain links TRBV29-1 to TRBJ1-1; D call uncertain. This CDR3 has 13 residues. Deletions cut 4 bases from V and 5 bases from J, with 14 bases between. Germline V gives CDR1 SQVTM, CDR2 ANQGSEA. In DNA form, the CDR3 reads TGCAGCGTTGTTAATTCAGGTAGGACTGAAGCTTTCTTT. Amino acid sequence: CSVVNSGRTEAFF.

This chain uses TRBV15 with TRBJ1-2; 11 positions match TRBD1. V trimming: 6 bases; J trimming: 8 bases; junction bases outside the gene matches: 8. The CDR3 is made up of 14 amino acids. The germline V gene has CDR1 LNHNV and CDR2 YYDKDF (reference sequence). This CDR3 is CATRNTGQGDGYTF. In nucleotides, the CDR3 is TGTGCCACCAGAAACACGGGACAGGGGGACGGCTACACCTTC. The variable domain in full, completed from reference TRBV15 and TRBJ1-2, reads DAMVIQNPRYQVTQFGKPVTLSCSQTLNHNVMYWYQQKSSQAPKLLFHYYDKDFNNEADTPDNFQSRRPNTSFCFLDIRSPGLGDTAMYLCATRNTGQGDGYTFGSGTRLTVV.

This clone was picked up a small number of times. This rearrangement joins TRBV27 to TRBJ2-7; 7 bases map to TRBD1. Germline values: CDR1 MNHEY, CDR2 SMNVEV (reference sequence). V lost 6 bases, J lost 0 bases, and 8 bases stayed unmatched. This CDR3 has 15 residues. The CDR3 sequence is CASRSGTDFSYEQYF. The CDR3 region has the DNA TGTGCCAGCAGATCCGGGACAGATTTCTCCTACGAGCAGTACTTC.

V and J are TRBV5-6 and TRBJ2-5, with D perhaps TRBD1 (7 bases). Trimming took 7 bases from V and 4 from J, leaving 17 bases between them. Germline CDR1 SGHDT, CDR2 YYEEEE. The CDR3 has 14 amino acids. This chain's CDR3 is CASRTGQGGETQYF. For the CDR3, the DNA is TGTGCCAGCCGGACCGGCCAGGGGGGAGAGACCCAGTACTTC.

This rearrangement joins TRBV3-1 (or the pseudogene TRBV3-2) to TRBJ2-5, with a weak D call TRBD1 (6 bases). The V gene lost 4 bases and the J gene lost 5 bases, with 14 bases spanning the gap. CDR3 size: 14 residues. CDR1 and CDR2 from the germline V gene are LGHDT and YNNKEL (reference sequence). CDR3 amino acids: CASSPFWGRETQYF. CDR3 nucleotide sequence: TGTGCCAGCAGCCCCTTTTGGGGGCGGGAGACCCAGTACTTC.

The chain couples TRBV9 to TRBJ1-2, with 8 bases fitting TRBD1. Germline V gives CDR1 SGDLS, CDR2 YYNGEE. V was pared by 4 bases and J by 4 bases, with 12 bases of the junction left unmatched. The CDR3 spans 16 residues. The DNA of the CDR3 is TGTGCCAGCAGCCCGGGATGGGACAGGAACCTCTATGGCTACACCTTC. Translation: CASSPGWDRNLYGYTF.

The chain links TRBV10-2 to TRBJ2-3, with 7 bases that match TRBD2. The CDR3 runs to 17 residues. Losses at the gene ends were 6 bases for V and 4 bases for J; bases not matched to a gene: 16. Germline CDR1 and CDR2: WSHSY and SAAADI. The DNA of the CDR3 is TGCGCCAGCAGCCTCAATAGCTGGCGGGGGAGCGCAGATACGCAGTATTTT. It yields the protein CASSLNSWRGSADTQYF.

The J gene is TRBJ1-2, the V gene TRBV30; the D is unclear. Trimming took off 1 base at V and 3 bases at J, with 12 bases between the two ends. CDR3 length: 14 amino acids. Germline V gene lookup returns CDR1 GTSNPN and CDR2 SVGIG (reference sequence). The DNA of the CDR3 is TGTGCCTGGAGTGCGACGACCCGGGACTATGGCTACACCTTC. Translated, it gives CAWSATTRDYGYTF.

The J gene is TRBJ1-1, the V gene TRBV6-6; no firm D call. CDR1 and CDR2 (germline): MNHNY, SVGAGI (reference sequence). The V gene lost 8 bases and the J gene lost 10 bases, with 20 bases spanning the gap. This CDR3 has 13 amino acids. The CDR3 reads CASSPADYLVAFF. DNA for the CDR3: TGTGCCAGCTCCCCTGCGGACTATTTGGTAGCTTTCTTT.

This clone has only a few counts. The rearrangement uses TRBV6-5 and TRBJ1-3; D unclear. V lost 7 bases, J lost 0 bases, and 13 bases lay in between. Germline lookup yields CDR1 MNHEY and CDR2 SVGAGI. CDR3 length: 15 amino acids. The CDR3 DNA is TGTGCCAGCACCGAGGATCCGAGCTCTGGAAACACCATATATTTT. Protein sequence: CASTEDPSSGNTIYF.

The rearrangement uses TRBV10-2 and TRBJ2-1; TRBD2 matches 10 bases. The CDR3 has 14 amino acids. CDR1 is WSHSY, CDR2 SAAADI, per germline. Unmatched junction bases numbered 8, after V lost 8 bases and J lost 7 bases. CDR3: CASGQRGGPNEQFF. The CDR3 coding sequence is TGCGCCAGCGGCCAGCGGGGGGGCCCGAATGAGCAGTTCTTC.

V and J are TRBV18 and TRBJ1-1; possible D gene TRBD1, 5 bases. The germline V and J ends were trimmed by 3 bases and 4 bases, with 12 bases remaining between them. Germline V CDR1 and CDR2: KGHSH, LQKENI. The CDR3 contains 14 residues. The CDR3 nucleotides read TGTGCCAGCTCACCCGCAGGGTCAAGCACTGAAGCTTTCTTT. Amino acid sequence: CASSPAGSSTEAFF.

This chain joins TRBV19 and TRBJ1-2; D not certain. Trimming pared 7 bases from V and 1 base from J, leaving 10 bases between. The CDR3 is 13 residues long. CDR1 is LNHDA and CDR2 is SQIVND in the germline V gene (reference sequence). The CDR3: CASTSGVNYGYTF. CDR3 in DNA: TGTGCCAGTACGTCCGGAGTTAACTATGGCTACACCTTC.

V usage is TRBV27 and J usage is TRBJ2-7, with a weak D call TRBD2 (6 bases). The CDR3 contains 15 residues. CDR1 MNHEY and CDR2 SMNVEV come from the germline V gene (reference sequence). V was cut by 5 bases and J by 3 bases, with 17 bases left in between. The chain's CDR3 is CASSRLGGASYEQYF. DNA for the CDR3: TGTGCCAGCAGTCGTCTGGGCGGGGCGAGCTACGAGCAGTACTTC.

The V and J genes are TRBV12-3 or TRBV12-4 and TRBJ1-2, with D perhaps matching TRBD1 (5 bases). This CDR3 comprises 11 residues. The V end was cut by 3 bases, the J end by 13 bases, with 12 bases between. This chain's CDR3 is CASSFLGLGTF. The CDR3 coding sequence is TGTGCCAGCAGTTTTTTGGGGCTAGGCACCTTC.

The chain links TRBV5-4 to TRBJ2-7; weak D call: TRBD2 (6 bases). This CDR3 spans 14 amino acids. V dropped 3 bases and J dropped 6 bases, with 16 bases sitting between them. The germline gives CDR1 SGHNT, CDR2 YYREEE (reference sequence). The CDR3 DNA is TGTGCCAGCAGCTGGAGGGGTGAGGGCGGCGAGCAGTACTTC. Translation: CASSWRGEGGEQYF. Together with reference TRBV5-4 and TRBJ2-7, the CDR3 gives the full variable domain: ETGVTQSPTHLIKTRGQQVTLRCSSQSGHNTVSWYQQALGQGPQFIFQYYREEENGRGNFPPRFSGLQFPNYSSELNVNALELDDSALYLCASSWRGEGGEQYFGPGTRLTVT.

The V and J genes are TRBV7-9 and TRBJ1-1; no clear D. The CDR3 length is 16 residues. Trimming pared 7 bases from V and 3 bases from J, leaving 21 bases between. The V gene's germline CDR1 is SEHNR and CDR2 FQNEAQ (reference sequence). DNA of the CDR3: TGTGCCAGCACCACTCACAAACAATCTCGGGACACTGAAGCTTTCTTT. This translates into CASTTHKQSRDTEAFF.

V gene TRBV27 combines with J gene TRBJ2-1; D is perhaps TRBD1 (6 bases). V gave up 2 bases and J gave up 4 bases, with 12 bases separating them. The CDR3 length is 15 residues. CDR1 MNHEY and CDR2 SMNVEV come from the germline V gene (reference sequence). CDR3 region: CASSLRQGWYNEQFF. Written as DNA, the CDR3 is TGTGCCAGCAGTTTAAGGCAGGGGTGGTACAATGAGCAGTTCTTC.

The CDR3 region is CSVAMLTPGELFF. The CDR3 DNA reads TGCAGCGTTGCGATGCTCACTCCCGGGGAGCTGTTTTTT. The chain employs TRBV29-1 and TRBJ2-2, with D unresolved. With 4 bases removed from V and 6 bases from J, the gap between germline ends came to 12 bases. The germline V gene encodes CDR1 SQVTM and CDR2 ANQGSEA. The length of the CDR3 is 13 residues.

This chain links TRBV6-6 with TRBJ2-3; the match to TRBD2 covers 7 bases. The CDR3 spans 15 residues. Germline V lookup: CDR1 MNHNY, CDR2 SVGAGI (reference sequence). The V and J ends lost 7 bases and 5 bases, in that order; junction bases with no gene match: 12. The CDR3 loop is CASTHRASGLDTQYF. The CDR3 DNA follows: TGTGCCAGCACCCACCGGGCTAGCGGTTTAGATACGCAGTATTTT.